Below, one T cell receptor beta chain is given with its context. Its specificity is unknown. Germline assignment: CDR1 SGHTA and CDR2 FQGNSA. CDR3 length equals 15 residues. Trimming stripped 2 bases from V and 2 bases from J, with 12 bases between. The source of the sample is a study of OX40 agonist ivuxolimab in advanced cancers. The overall study: Dose-escalation subjects each had hepatocellular carcinoma, melanoma, renal cell or head and neck cancer. Points from the study as a whole: CD8+ T cells were the subset that, on average, had more expanded clones than CD4+.

No patient had autoimmune disease or received systemic immunosuppression. Clones were sequenced by immunoSEQ multiplex PCR, and TCRdb holds only the in-frame ones, with some missing. The sample carries about 71,000 clones, around 78% recorded once. The source of this sequence is an adult with an advanced solid tumor such as melanoma, head and neck, liver or kidney cancer. Sequences were derived from CD4+ or CD8+ T cells sorted from blood, sampled in a trial of the OX40 agonist ivuxolimab. The genes are TRBV7-2 and TRBJ1-1, with D tentatively TRBD1 (5 bases). The CDR3 DNA reads as TGTGCCAGCAGCTTAAGGCGGACACTTAACACTGAAGCTTTCTTT. This gives the protein CASSLRRTLNTEAFF.